This T cell receptor beta chain comes out of a study of blood T cell repertoires in COVID-19. As for the study in general: Researchers got acute and convalescent COVID-19 samples from the United States, Italy and Spain. PBMCs, B-cell-depleted T cells, or T cells were the source of the cDNA or gDNA that made up the material.

In the original processing: Reference gene primer amplification in the assay estimated nucleated cell counts. TCRdb's table, derived via immunoSEQ multiplex PCR, lists solely in-frame clones and lacks some. That table supplies the V and J calls and clone size; D and trimming were determined from the DNA. The sample consists of 140,000 to 150,000 clones, about 86% of them appearing once. V trimming: 5 bases; J trimming: 3 bases; junction bases outside the gene matches: 9. This CDR3 comprises 17 residues. Germline V gives CDR1 MDHEN, CDR2 SYDVKM. The chain employs TRBV28 and TRBJ1-5, with TRBD1 matching 11 bases. The material sequenced was peripheral blood. The receptor's source is a human donor in a cohort sampled during active COVID-19. CDR3 DNA: TGTGCCAGCAGTGCTACACGGACAGGGGGCAACAATCAGCCCCAGCATTTT. Amino acids: CASSATRTGGNNQPQHF.